This T cell receptor (beta chain) derives from a study of CD8+CD57+ T cells in acquired aplastic anemia. Study-wide findings and caveats: Found in both controls and patients were twenty-nine CD8+ CDR3 sequences.

TCR beta VDJ and CDR3 profiling used genomic DNA as template. TCRdb independently ran MiXCR on the reads; one entry per CDR3 protein. The table includes approximately 150,000 distinct CDR3 sequences, about 70% detected once. Before being chosen for sequencing, patients had shown CD8+CD57+ cell expansion by flow cytometry. As to this clonotype: Antigen unknown.

This CDR3 has 13 residues. V lost 3 bases to trimming and J lost 3 bases; unmatched junction nucleotides: 4. CDR1 and CDR2 (germline): SQVTM, ANQGSEA. The chain is built from TRBV29-1 and TRBJ1-1, with TRBD1 matching 7 bases. Sequenced sample: sorted CD4+, CD8+, or CD8+CD57+ T cells (not recorded which) from PBMCs. The TCR sequence derives from a human donor with aplastic anemia. CDR3 bases: TGCAGCGTTGAGGAGGGGGCCTACACTGAAGCTTTCTTT. Translated, it gives CSVEEGAYTEAFF.